These 17 T cell receptor beta chains share one sample of origin, sequenced in a study of cytomegalovirus exposure and HLA in healthy donors. Data came from immunoSEQ multiplex PCR; TCRdb stores just in-frame clones and leaves some out. The sample lists more than 100,000 clones; around nine tenths were seen once. The specimen was PBMCs. These receptors were collected from a man under 40 in good health and CMV-seronegative.

The genes are TRBV10-1 and TRBJ1-1; a possible D gene is TRBD1 (6 bases). The CDR3 covers 15 residues. Germline CDR1 reads WNHNN; CDR2 reads SYGVQD (reference sequence). V lost 0 bases to trimming and J lost 4 bases, with 12 bases between them. The CDR3 here is CASSESGVGGTEAFF. CDR3 bases: TGCGCCAGCAGTGAGTCGGGGGTAGGGGGCACTGAAGCTTTCTTT.

V usage is TRBV29-1 and J usage is TRBJ1-1; D remains ambiguous. The CDR3 runs 10 residues. Looked up from germline, CDR1 is SQVTM and CDR2 is ANQGSEA. Trimming removed 6 bases from V and 5 bases from J, with 7 bases in between. The CDR3 region has the DNA TGCAGCGTCGAGGGTACTGAAGCTTTCTTT. Protein product: CSVEGTEAFF. Drawing the rest from reference TRBV29-1 and TRBJ1-1, the complete variable domain is SAVISQKPSRDICQRGTSLTIQCQVDSQVTMMFWYRQQPGQSLTLIATANQGSEATYESGFVIDKFPISRPNLTFSTLTVSNMSPEDSSIYLCSVEGTEAFFGQGTRLTVV.

The chain employs TRBV25-1 and TRBJ1-3; tentatively, D is TRBD1 (6 bases). CDR1 MGHDK and CDR2 SYGVNS come from the germline V gene. Deletions cut 4 bases from V and 3 bases from J, with 10 bases between. The CDR3 has 14 residues. CDR3 sequence (DNA): TGTGCCAGCAGTGGTGGGGGCCTTGGAAACACCATATATTTT. Translation: CASSGGGLGNTIYF.

This clone came up a few times. The rearrangement uses TRBV15 and TRBJ1-2, with D perhaps matching TRBD1 (5 bases). V was shortened by 0 bases and J by 3 bases, with 8 bases between the two germline ends. Germline V gene sequence: CDR1 LNHNV, CDR2 YYDKDF (reference sequence). The CDR3 loop spans 14 amino acids. Here the CDR3 DNA reads TGTGCCACCAGCAGAGATCAACAGGACTATGGCTACACCTTC. Its protein product is CATSRDQQDYGYTF.

The V and J genes are TRBV7-3 and TRBJ1-1; tentatively, D is TRBD1 (6 bases). This CDR3 contains 14 residues. Germline V lookup: CDR1 SGHTA, CDR2 FQGTGA. Trimming stripped 5 bases from V and 4 bases from J, with 14 bases between. CDR3 sequence reads: CASSVIPTGTEAFF. The CDR3 DNA sequence: TGTGCCAGCAGCGTTATACCGACAGGCACTGAAGCTTTCTTT.

The rearrangement links TRBV7-2 to TRBJ1-3; no reliable D call. CDR3 length equals 13 residues. V gave up 5 bases and J gave up 0 bases, with 5 bases separating them. Germline CDR1 is SGHTA and CDR2 is FQGNSA. CDR3 sequence reads: CASSPSSGNTIYF. The CDR3 DNA reads as TGTGCCAGCAGCCCATCCTCTGGAAACACCATATATTTT.

This chain's CDR3 is CASSHEIPGQGLGYGYTF. The CDR3 bases are TGTGCCAGCAGCCATGAAATTCCGGGACAGGGGCTAGGGTATGGCTACACCTTC. The J gene is TRBJ1-2, the V gene TRBV4-2; 10 bases are shared with TRBD1. J lost 5 bases, V lost 3 bases, and 15 bases had no gene match. CDR3 length: 18 amino acids. CDR1 and CDR2 from the germline V gene are LGHNA and YNFKEQ.

DNA for the CDR3: TGCGCCAGCAGCTTGGAAGGGGGCTCCTACAATGAGCAGTTCTTC. It is translated as CASSLEGGSYNEQFF. The genes are TRBV5-1 and TRBJ2-1; a weak D match, TRBD1 (6 bases). The germline V gene has CDR1 SGHRS and CDR2 YFSETQ. The V end was cut by 0 bases, the J end by 0 bases, with 7 bases between. CDR3 size: 15 residues.

This clone was seen just once. The V gene is TRBV4-3, the J gene TRBJ2-3; 11 positions agree with TRBD2. Germline trimming cut 1 base from V and 4 bases from J; bases unmatched to any gene: 7. Germline loops: CDR1 LGHNA, CDR2 YSLEER. This CDR3 region has 17 residues. The chain's CDR3 is CASSQVLAGGSADTQYF. The DNA of the CDR3 is TGCGCCAGCAGCCAAGTTCTAGCGGGAGGATCGGCAGATACGCAGTATTTT.

The chain links TRBV4-1 to TRBJ2-7; the match to TRBD1 covers 9 bases. Germline loops: CDR1 MGHRA, CDR2 YSYEKL. Trimming took 5 bases from V and 4 from J; bases not matched to a gene: 6. This CDR3 contains 14 residues. The CDR3 DNA reads TGCGCCAGCAGCGTATCCGGGACAGGGTACGAGCAGTACTTC. It encodes CASSVSGTGYEQYF.

CDR3 coding DNA: TGTGCCAGTAGTCCCGGAGGGAACTATGGCTACACCTTC. The encoded protein is CASSPGGNYGYTF. The chain links TRBV19 to TRBJ1-2, with D hard to call. V was trimmed by 5 bases and J by 2 bases, leaving 9 bases between them. This CDR3 has 13 amino acids. Germline V gene lookup returns CDR1 LNHDA and CDR2 SQIVND (reference sequence).

The chain is built from TRBV5-1 and TRBJ1-4, with D maybe TRBD1 (5 bases). The V end was cut by 0 bases, the J end by 5 bases, with 17 bases between. The V gene's germline CDR1 is SGHRS and CDR2 YFSETQ. CDR3 length equals 17 residues. The CDR3 loop reads CASSLGGRPQGNEKLFF. CDR3 nucleotides: TGCGCCAGCAGCTTGGGGGGCCGGCCCCAGGGAAATGAAAAACTGTTTTTT.

This clone came up once. The rearrangement links TRBV7-9 to TRBJ2-7; 9 bases align to TRBD2. CDR1 is SEHNR and CDR2 is FQNEAQ in the germline V gene (reference sequence). Trimming removed 3 bases from V and 6 bases from J; junction bases left unmatched: 9. The CDR3 length is 15 residues. The CDR3 DNA reads TGTGCCAGCAGCTTTTCCGATAGCGGGAGAGGCGAGCAGTACTTC. It specifies CASSFSDSGRGEQYF.

The J gene is TRBJ1-2, the V gene TRBV18; TRBD1 is a possible D gene (5 bases). CDR3 length: 13 amino acids. Germline CDR1 reads KGHSH; CDR2 reads LQKENI. Trimming took 3 bases from V and 8 from J, leaving 13 bases between them. CDR3 sequence reads: CASSPADSTGYTF. Written as DNA, the CDR3 is TGTGCCAGCTCACCCGCTGACAGTACCGGCTACACCTTC.

This clone appeared a single time. The genes are TRBV7-3 and TRBJ1-2, with D hard to call. Germline V gene sequence: CDR1 SGHTA, CDR2 FQGTGA. The CDR3 has 12 residues. Trimming stripped 2 bases from V and 7 bases from J, with 8 bases between. In DNA form, the CDR3 reads TGTGCCAGCAGCTTAGTTTCCGGTGGCTACACCTTC. It is translated as CASSLVSGGYTF.

This clone was recorded a few times. V is TRBV30 and J is TRBJ1-1, with D uncertain. Deletions cut 0 bases from V and 5 bases from J, with 19 bases between. The CDR3 loop spans 16 amino acids. The germline V gene encodes CDR1 GTSNPN and CDR2 SVGIG (reference sequence). CDR3 sequence reads: CAWSVPGLALRTEAFF. CDR3 bases: TGTGCCTGGAGTGTACCAGGTCTAGCTCTGAGGACTGAAGCTTTCTTT.

V gene TRBV19 combines with J gene TRBJ1-3; 7 nucleotides line up with TRBD1. The CDR3 is 13 residues long. With V trimmed by 7 bases and J by 7 bases, 7 bases remained unmatched. Germline loops: CDR1 LNHDA, CDR2 SQIVND (reference sequence). CDR3 nucleotides: TGTGCCAGTATTTGGACAGGTCGCAACACCATATATTTT. Translation gives CASIWTGRNTIYF. The full variable domain, rest sourced from reference TRBV19 and TRBJ1-3, is DGGITQSPKYLFRKEGQNVTLSCEQNLNHDAMYWYRQDPGQGLRLIYYSQIVNDFQKGDIAEGYSVSREKKESFPLTVTSAQKNPTAFYLCASIWTGRNTIYFGEGSWLTVV.